Presented here are 12 T cell receptor beta chains from one specimen sequenced in a study of blood T cell repertoires in COVID-19. Libraries were prepared by immunoSEQ multiplex PCR; TCRdb keeps only in-frame clonotypes and omits some of them. The table has 250,000 or so clones, over 70% seen once. Sequencing was performed on PBMCs or T cells enriched from blood (not recorded which). These receptors were obtained from a woman in her thirties or forties who had been exposed to COVID-19.

The rearrangement links TRBV2 to TRBJ2-3; a possible D gene is TRBD1 (5 bases). Germline CDR1 reads SNHLY; CDR2 reads FYNNEI. CDR3 length: 12 amino acids. V was cut by 1 base and J by 7 bases, with 6 bases left in between. The CDR3 DNA reads TGTGCCAGCAGTGAAGGGGGCTATACGCAGTATTTT. It encodes CASSEGGYTQYF.

The gene calls are TRBV5-1 and TRBJ2-3; the D gene is possibly TRBD1 (5 bases). The CDR3 contains 18 residues. Deletions cut 3 bases from V and 0 bases from J, with 20 bases between. Germline V gives CDR1 SGHRS, CDR2 YFSETQ. The CDR3 region is CASSWETLRVTSTDTQYF. CDR3 in DNA: TGCGCCAGCAGCTGGGAAACTCTCAGGGTCACTAGCACAGATACGCAGTATTTT.

This chain connects TRBV7-9 to TRBJ2-1; D uncertain. The germline V and J ends were trimmed by 5 bases and 3 bases, with 11 bases remaining between them. Germline-derived CDR1 and CDR2 are SEHNR and FQNEAQ (reference sequence). The CDR3 totals 14 residues. The CDR3 DNA is TGTGCCAGCAGCGCCGCCGCAGTCTACAATGAGCAGTTCTTC. Encoded protein: CASSAAAVYNEQFF.

Here the CDR3 reads CSGEAQEPNYGYTF. CDR3 sequence (DNA): TGCAGCGGGGAGGCCCAGGAGCCCAACTATGGCTACACCTTC. The rearrangement links TRBV29-1 to TRBJ1-2; unclear D gene. Looked up from germline, CDR1 is SQVTM and CDR2 is ANQGSEA. V was shortened by 7 bases and J by 2 bases, with 17 bases between the two germline ends. This CDR3 has 14 residues.

This clone has only one observation. V and J are TRBV11-2 and TRBJ2-5; D is ambiguous. Germline V gene data show CDR1 as SGHAT and CDR2 as FQNNGV. The CDR3 has 13 residues. V lost 2 bases to trimming and J lost 4 bases, with 8 bases between them. The CDR3 here is CASSLSPPETQYF. The CDR3 coding sequence is TGTGCCAGCAGCTTATCCCCTCCAGAGACCCAGTACTTC.

There are a few counts of this clone. The chain is built from TRBV28 and TRBJ1-5, with 11 bases matching TRBD1. J was trimmed by 7 bases and V by 6 bases; bases with no gene match: 5. Germline CDR1 and CDR2: MDHEN and SYDVKM. This CDR3 is 14 amino acids long. CDR3 region: CASRGQGVGQPQHF. The CDR3 DNA sequence: TGTGCCAGCAGGGGACAGGGGGTCGGACAGCCCCAGCATTTT.

This rearrangement joins TRBV9 to TRBJ1-4; no reliable D call. Germline V gene lookup returns CDR1 SGDLS and CDR2 YYNGEE. The CDR3 runs 15 residues. V lost 0 bases and J lost 5, with 11 bases in between. In DNA form, the CDR3 reads TGTGCCAGCAGCGTAGCTCTTACTGCCAATGAAAAACTGTTTTTT. This translates into CASSVALTANEKLFF.

The genes are TRBV18 and TRBJ2-2, with 10 positions matching TRBD2. Germline V lookup: CDR1 KGHSH, CDR2 LQKENI. After removal of 5 bases from V and 6 bases from J, the junction contained 9 bases not matched to a gene. CDR3 length: 16 residues. This CDR3 is CASSRSGRASAGELFF. CDR3 nucleotides: TGTGCCAGCTCAAGAAGCGGGAGGGCGTCGGCCGGGGAGCTGTTTTTT.

The J gene is TRBJ2-3, the V gene TRBV6-2 or TRBV6-3; 8 positions agree with TRBD2. The CDR3 length is 19 residues. The V segment lost 0 bases and the J segment 4 bases; nucleotides outside the gene matches: 15. In germline, CDR1 is MNHEY, CDR2 SVGEGT. CDR3 amino acids: CASSYSRRQSGRVSDTQYF. The CDR3 bases are TGTGCCAGCAGTTACTCCCGCCGACAGTCCGGGAGGGTTTCAGATACGCAGTATTTT.

The chain links TRBV7-8 to TRBJ1-2; 9 bases align to TRBD1. The CDR3 is 20 amino acids. CDR1 and CDR2 from the germline V gene are SGHVS and FQNEAQ. V shed 5 bases, J shed 1 base, and the junction held 20 bases outside the gene matches. This CDR3 is CASSPGVFLKTGGFNYGYTF. The CDR3 DNA reads TGTGCCAGCAGCCCCGGAGTCTTTTTGAAAACAGGGGGCTTTAACTATGGCTACACCTTC.

In DNA form, the CDR3 reads TGTGCCAGTAGTCCCTCAGGGTCTGGGGCCAACGTCCTGACTTTC. It is translated as CASSPSGSGANVLTF. The chain links TRBV19 to TRBJ2-6; a possible D gene is TRBD1 (5 bases). This CDR3 spans 15 amino acids. V lost 5 bases and J lost 1, with 9 bases in between. Germline CDR1 is LNHDA and CDR2 is SQIVND (reference sequence).

The V gene is TRBV7-8, the J gene TRBJ2-7; 8 bases match TRBD2. This CDR3 comprises 15 residues. J was trimmed by 2 bases and V by 5 bases; bases with no gene match: 8. Germline CDR1 is SGHVS and CDR2 is FQNEAQ. CDR3 nucleotides: TGTGCCAGCAGCCCCCTGGGGCGGGGGGCCTACGAGCAGTACTTC. Protein product: CASSPLGRGAYEQYF.